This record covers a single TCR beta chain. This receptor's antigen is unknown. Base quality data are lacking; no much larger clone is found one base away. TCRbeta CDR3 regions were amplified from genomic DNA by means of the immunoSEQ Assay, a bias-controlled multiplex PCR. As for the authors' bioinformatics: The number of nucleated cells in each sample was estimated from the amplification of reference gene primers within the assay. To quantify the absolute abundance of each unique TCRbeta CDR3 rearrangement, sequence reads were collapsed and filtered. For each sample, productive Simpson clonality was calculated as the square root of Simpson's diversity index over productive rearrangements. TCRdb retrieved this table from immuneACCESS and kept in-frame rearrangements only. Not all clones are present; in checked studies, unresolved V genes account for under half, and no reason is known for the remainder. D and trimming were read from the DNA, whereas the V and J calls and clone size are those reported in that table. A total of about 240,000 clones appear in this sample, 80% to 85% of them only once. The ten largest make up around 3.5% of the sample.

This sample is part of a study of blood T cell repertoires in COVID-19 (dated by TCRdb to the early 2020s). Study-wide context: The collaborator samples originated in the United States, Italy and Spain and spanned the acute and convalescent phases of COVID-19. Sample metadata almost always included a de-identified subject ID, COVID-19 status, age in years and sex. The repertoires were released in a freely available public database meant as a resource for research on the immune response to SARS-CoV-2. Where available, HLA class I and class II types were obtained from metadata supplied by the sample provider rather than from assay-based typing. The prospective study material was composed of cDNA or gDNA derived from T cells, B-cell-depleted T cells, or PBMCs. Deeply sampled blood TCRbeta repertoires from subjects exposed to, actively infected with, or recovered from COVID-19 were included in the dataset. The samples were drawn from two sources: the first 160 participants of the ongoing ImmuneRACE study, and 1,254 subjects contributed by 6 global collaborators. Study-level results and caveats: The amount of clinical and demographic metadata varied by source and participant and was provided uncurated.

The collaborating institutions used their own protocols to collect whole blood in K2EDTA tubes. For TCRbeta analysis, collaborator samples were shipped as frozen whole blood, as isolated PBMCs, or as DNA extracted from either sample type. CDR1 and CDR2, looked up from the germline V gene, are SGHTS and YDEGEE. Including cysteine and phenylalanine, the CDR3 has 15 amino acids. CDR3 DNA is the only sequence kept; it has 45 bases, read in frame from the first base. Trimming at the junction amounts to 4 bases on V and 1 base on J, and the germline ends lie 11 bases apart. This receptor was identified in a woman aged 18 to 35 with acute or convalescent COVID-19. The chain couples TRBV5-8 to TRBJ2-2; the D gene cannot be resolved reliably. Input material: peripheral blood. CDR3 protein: CASSPDNLNTGELFF. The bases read TGTGCCAGCAGCCCTGACAACTTGAACACCGGGGAGCTGTTTTTT. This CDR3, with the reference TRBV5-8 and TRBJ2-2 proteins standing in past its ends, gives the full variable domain EAGVTQSPTHLIKTRGQQATLRCSPISGHTSVYWYQQALGLGLQFLLWYDEGEERNRGNFPPRFSGRQFPNYSSELNVNALELEDSALYLCASSPDNLNTGELFFGEGSRLTVL.